This T cell receptor beta chain was captured in a study of shared clonotypes between healthy human individuals. Study-wide results and caveats: A generally larger estimated richness was seen in naive subsets than in memory subsets.

Naive CD8 isolation took CD45RO-negative cells positively selected for CCR7 and excluded terminally differentiated effector memory CD45RA+ cells. Trimming shortened V by 0 bases and J by 5 bases, and 14 bases separated the two germline ends. The CDR3 totals 15 residues. Germline-derived CDR1 and CDR2 are SGDLS and YYNGEE. Sequenced by immunoSEQ multiplex PCR; TCRdb stores in-frame clones only, minus some. The data hold about 2.1 million clones, with about 93% observed a single time. Concerning this clone: Its antigen remains unidentified.

The TCR was taken from a man between 18 and 29 years old in good health. Some clones in this sample may be carry-over from other donors' samples. Sequenced input: naive CD8+ T cells from PBMCs. The V call is TRBV9, the J call TRBJ2-5; D remains unclear. CDR3 sequence: CASSVATNSWETQYF. CDR3 bases: TGTGCCAGCAGCGTAGCTACAAACTCCTGGGAGACCCAGTACTTC.